This TCR gamma chain comes out of a study of gamma-delta chains in newborns, infants, children. About the study: Microbial exposure reportedly drives polyclonal innate γδ T cell expansion after birth.

The germline gives CDR1 GITISATS, CDR2 ISYDGTV (reference sequence). This CDR3 has 16 residues. Notes on this clone: This DNA's translation differs at residue 4 from TCRdb's protein, which comes from a much larger clone; a read error is likely, and the protein shown is translated from the DNA.

TCRdb reapplied CATT to the reads. The sample lists under 1,300 gamma-chain clones, about 4% seen once, with 20% to 25% in the top ten. The clonotype originates from a child who was a newborn, infant or young child, either healthy, febrile or measles-vaccinated (not recorded which). The specimen sequenced was blood. The chain is built from TRGV9 and TRGJP. The CDR3 DNA sequence: TGTGCCTTGCGGGAGGCACAAGAGTTGGGCAAAAAAATCAAGGTATTT. It is translated as CALREAQELGKKIKVF.